This is a list of T cell receptor beta chains from one sample in a study of OX40 agonist ivuxolimab in advanced cancers. Profiled with immunoSEQ multiplex PCR; TCRdb holds only in-frame clones, not every one. Of some 87,000 clones in the sample, roughly 91% were seen once. The sequenced sample was CD4+ or CD8+ T cells sorted from blood, obtained in a trial of the OX40 agonist ivuxolimab. Receptor source: an adult with an advanced solid tumor such as melanoma, head and neck, liver or kidney cancer. The CDR3 runs from the conserved cysteine through the conserved F or W. D genes are given only for firm matches. The listing skips clone size in some rows; elsewhere it reads once, few, many or a size class.

.	.	TRBV19	TRBJ1-2	TGTGCCAGTAGTATAGGTAGCACTCAGAACTATGGCTACACCTTC	CASSIGSTQNYGYTF
few	TRBD1	TRBV7-9	TRBJ1-5	TGTGCCAGCAGCCTGACAGGGCCAGAGCCCCAGCATTTT	CASSLTGPEPQHF
.	TRBD1	TRBV5-6	TRBJ1-2	TGTGCCAGCAGCAACTATTATGGACAGGGGGCGCATGGCTACACCTTC	CASSNYYGQGAHGYTF
.	TRBD2	TRBV7-3	TRBJ2-2	TGTGCCAGCAGCGGGACTAGCGGGGACACCGGGGAGCTGTTTTTT	CASSGTSGDTGELFF
.	.	TRBV29-1	TRBJ2-7	TGCAGCGTTTACGTGGGGGGTGGGCACGAGCAGTACTTC	CSVYVGGGHEQYF
.	TRBD1	TRBV5-1	TRBJ2-2	TGCGCCAGCAGCTTAGAACAGGGGATTGTCGGGGAGCTGTTTTTT	CASSLEQGIVGELFF
.	.	TRBV4-1	TRBJ2-5	TGCGCCAGCAGCCCCCTAGCGAGCGGACATGCGGAGACCCAGTACTTC	CASSPLASGHAETQYF
.	.	TRBV7-2	TRBJ2-7	TGTGCCAGCAGCTTAGCTACAGGTGGCTACGAGCAGTACTTC	CASSLATGGYEQYF
.	TRBD2	TRBV30	TRBJ2-1	TGTGCCTGGAGTGTAGGGCTAGCGGCCTACAATGAGCAGTTCTTC	CAWSVGLAAYNEQFF
once	.	TRBV5-1	TRBJ2-7	TGCGCCAGCAGCTTCCTTGGGGACAACACCTACGAGCAGTACTTC	CASSFLGDNTYEQYF
.	.	TRBV7-9	TRBJ2-1	TGTGCCAGCAGCCAAGCAGGACTTTACAATGAGCAGTTCTTC	CASSQAGLYNEQFF
.	.	TRBV11-3	TRBJ2-5	TGTGCCAGCAGTCCAGTCATCGGGGGAGTACGAGAGACCCAGTACTTC	CASSPVIGGVRETQYF
.	TRBD1	TRBV11-1	TRBJ2-3	TGTGCCAGCAGCTTTCCGGGACAGCCCACAGATACGCAGTATTTT	CASSFPGQPTDTQYF
.	TRBD1	TRBV7-9	TRBJ2-7	TGTGCCAGCAGCAGCAGGGGGCCACTCGAGCAGTACTTC	CASSSRGPLEQYF
.	TRBD1	TRBV6-5	TRBJ2-2	TGTGCCAGCACCCAGGACAGGGGGCGCGGCGGGGAGCTGTTTTTT	CASTQDRGRGGELFF
.	TRBD1	TRBV28	TRBJ1-2	TGTGCCAGCAAGTTGACATGGGGGGGACAGGGGGCTAGCGGCTACACCTTC	CASKLTWGGQGASGYTF
.	.	TRBV4-1	TRBJ2-3	TGCGCCAGCAGAGACCCTCCAGGGACAACCCCAAATACGCAGTATTTT	CASRDPPGTTPNTQYF
.	.	TRBV5-1	TRBJ2-1	TGCGCCAGCAGCTTGCCCATTAGCTCCTACAATGAGCAGTTCTTC	CASSLPISSYNEQFF
.	.	TRBV18	TRBJ2-4	TGTGCCAGCTCACCCACCCGCGGCGGACAGTACTTC	CASSPTRGGQYF
.	TRBD2	TRBV11-3	TRBJ2-2	TGTGCCAGCAGCTTCCTAGCGGGCCCTCCGGCAGAGCTGTTTTTT	CASSFLAGPPAELFF
.	.	TRBV15	TRBJ1-2	TGTGCCACCAGCAGAGATAAGGCAGTGGGTGGCTATGGCTACACCTTC	CATSRDKAVGGYGYTF
.	.	TRBV2	TRBJ2-7	TGTGCCAGCAGTGAATCAGAGAGCTCCTACGAGCAGTACTTC	CASSESESSYEQYF
once	.	TRBV10-3	TRBJ1-5	TGTGCCATCAGTGAGTCCGGGGGGAATCAGCCCCAGCATTTT	CAISESGGNQPQHF
.	TRBD1	TRBV5-1	TRBJ2-7	TGCGCCAGCAGCCTGACAGGGGGCGGCTCAAGCGAGCAGTACTTC	CASSLTGGGSSEQYF
.	.	TRBV7-2	TRBJ2-7	TGTGCCAGCAGCGCCCGATTCGGAGCCACAGGCGAGCAGTACTTC	CASSARFGATGEQYF
.	TRBD2	TRBV15	TRBJ2-3	TGTGCCACCAGCAGGGGGACTAGCGGACGCACAGATACGCAGTATTTT	CATSRGTSGRTDTQYF
.	TRBD1	TRBV2	TRBJ1-4	TGTGCCAGCAGCAGGGGGGCCGTACGTGAAAAACTGTTTTTT	CASSRGAVREKLFF
.	.	TRBV28	TRBJ2-5	TGTGCCAGCAGGAGACCTTCAGGGACGAGCGAACTAGGCCAGTACTTC	CASRRPSGTSELGQYF
.	TRBD2	TRBV15	TRBJ2-1	TGTGCCACCAGCAGGGGGGGGCTAGCGGGTGGATACAATGAGCAGTTCTTC	CATSRGGLAGGYNEQFF
once	TRBD2	TRBV7-2	TRBJ2-7	TGTGCCAGCAGCCTACCCGGGACTAGCGGGAGGGGGAGCTACGAGCAGTACTTC	CASSLPGTSGRGSYEQYF
.	.	TRBV4-2	TRBJ1-1	TGTGCCAGCAGCCAAGATACAGGAGTGGCTGAAGCTTTCTTT	CASSQDTGVAEAFF
.	TRBD2	TRBV7-3	TRBJ2-1	TGTGCCAGCAGCTTAGTGGGACTAGCGGGAGCACATGAGCAGTTCTTC	CASSLVGLAGAHEQFF
.	TRBD2	TRBV19	TRBJ2-1	TGTGCCAGTAGTATAGGACCCCCCTCCTCCGGGACTAGCGGCTCCTACAATGAGCAGTTCTTC	CASSIGPPSSGTSGSYNEQFF
.	TRBD2	TRBV28	TRBJ2-2	TGTGCCAGCAGTTTATCCCGGGGAGGGACGGTCACCGGGGAGCTGTTTTTT	CASSLSRGGTVTGELFF
.	TRBD2	TRBV18	TRBJ2-1	TGTGCCAGCTCACCAGGGACTAGCGGGAGGGCCGTTTATGAGCAGTTCTTC	CASSPGTSGRAVYEQFF
.	TRBD1	TRBV5-1	TRBJ1-3	TGCGCCAGCAGCTTAGGCTCCGGGACAGGGGCTGGAAACACCATATATTTT	CASSLGSGTGAGNTIYF
once	TRBD1	TRBV10-3	TRBJ2-1	TGTGCCATCAGTGATGCAGGCAGGGGGCTTCGGGACAATGAGCAGTTCTTC	CAISDAGRGLRDNEQFF
.	TRBD1	TRBV11-3	TRBJ1-1	TGTGCCAGCAGCTTAGGGGAACCGGGACAGGGAGTGTCGTTT	CASSLGEPGQGVSF
.	.	TRBV7-3	TRBJ2-3	TGTGCCAGCAGCTTAGGGACCCCCGGGGGTGCAGATACGCAGTATTTT	CASSLGTPGGADTQYF
.	TRBD1	TRBV15	TRBJ1-5	TGTGCCACCAGCCCCGGACAGGTACAGCCCCAGCATTTT	CATSPGQVQPQHF
.	.	TRBV6-1	TRBJ1-5	TGTGCCTGCGGAACAGAAGTCAATCAGCCCCAGCATTTT	CACGTEVNQPQHF
.	.	TRBV7-8	TRBJ1-1	TGTGCCAGCAGCCTGGGAGGGGGGTCCGTTGAAGCTTTCTTT	CASSLGGGSVEAFF
.	.	TRBV11-3	TRBJ2-3	TGTGCCAGCAGACCCTTTCCCCGGGGGGCTCGTACAGATACGCAGTATTTT	CASRPFPRGARTDTQYF
.	TRBD2	TRBV9	TRBJ2-2	TGTGCCAGCAGCCAAAGAGATACTAGCGCATACACCGGGGAGCTGTTTTTT	CASSQRDTSAYTGELFF
.	.	TRBV7-3	TRBJ1-5	TGTGCCAGCAGGGGACAACTCAATCAGCCCCAGCATTTT	CASRGQLNQPQHF
once	TRBD2	TRBV7-8	TRBJ2-7	TGTGCCAGCAGCTCGGGACTAGCGGGACCCCTGGAGCAGTACTTC	CASSSGLAGPLEQYF
.	.	TRBV6-5	TRBJ1-1	TGTGCCAGCAGGCGACAGAAGAACACTGAAGCTTTCTTT	CASRRQKNTEAFF
.	TRBD2	TRBV5-1	TRBJ2-7	TGCGCCAGCAGCTCCCTCGGCGGGAGCTACGAGCAGTACTTC	CASSSLGGSYEQYF
.	.	TRBV18	TRBJ2-1	TGTGCCAGCTCACCACCGGCCACTAGCCGAGAGGAGCAGTTCTTC	CASSPPATSREEQFF
.	TRBD2	TRBV7-8	TRBJ2-7	TGTGCCAGCAGCTTAGCTATTCCAGCGGGACCCTACGAGCAGTACTTC	CASSLAIPAGPYEQYF
.	TRBD2	TRBV5-1	TRBJ2-7	TGCGCCAGCAGCCCCGCAGCGGGAGGTTACGAGCAGTACTTC	CASSPAAGGYEQYF
.	TRBD2	TRBV5-4	TRBJ2-3	TGTGCCAGCAGCCAAATACTAGCGGGCGCAGATACGCAGTATTTT	CASSQILAGADTQYF
.	.	TRBV18	TRBJ1-4	TGTGCCAGCTCCCCCGACCGTGGTAATGAAAAACTGTTTTTT	CASSPDRGNEKLFF